The 18 T cell receptor beta chains presented below share a single source sample, sequenced in a study of Graves' ophthalmopathy and Graves' hyperthyroidism. The study amplified TCR beta CDR3 regions using RNA transcripts. The authors performed first-round RT-PCR with HTBI primers and then a second-round multiplex PCR. A single record per CDR3 protein comes from TCRdb applying MiXCR to the multiplex PCR reads. Among under 800,000 distinct CDR3 sequences listed, 20% to 25% were seen once. Sequencing input: peripheral blood. The receptors were sampled from a woman aged 18-35 years with stable Graves' hyperthyroidism. Some clones in this sample may be carry-over from other donors' samples.

The chain employs TRBV10-3 and TRBJ1-5; 7 nucleotides align to TRBD1. V was pared by 6 bases and J by 5 bases, with 1 base of the junction left unmatched. The CDR3 has 12 residues. CDR1 ENHRY and CDR2 SYGVKD come from the germline V gene. This CDR3 is CAISGTDQPQHF. The CDR3 nucleotides are TGTGCCATCAGCGGGACAGATCAGCCCCAGCATTTT.

The sample holds many counts of this clonotype. CDR3 nucleotides: TGTGCCAGCAGTCCCTACGGGACAGGGGTGTTCGAGCAGTACTTC. This codes for CASSPYGTGVFEQYF. This sequence joins TRBV28 and TRBJ2-7, with 10 bases identical to TRBD1. Germline trimming cut 5 bases from V and 6 bases from J; bases unmatched to any gene: 10. The CDR3 has 15 residues. Germline V gene lookup returns CDR1 MDHEN and CDR2 SYDVKM.

This clonotype was detected a few times. The chain carries TRBV20-1 and TRBJ2-5; TRBD2 matches at 9 bases. Germline CDR1 and CDR2: DFQATT and SNEGSKA (reference sequence). This CDR3 has 15 amino acids. Trimming cost V 3 bases and J 1 base; bases outside gene matches: 6. The CDR3 protein is CSASLRGGFQETQYF. The CDR3 bases are TGCAGTGCTAGTTTGCGGGGGGGATTCCAAGAGACCCAGTACTTC.

This sequence joins TRBV11-2 and TRBJ2-7; TRBD1 aligns across 10 bases. The J segment lost 0 bases and the V segment lost 6 bases, leaving 8 bases of the junction unmatched. The CDR3 is 16 residues long. Germline V lookup: CDR1 SGHAT, CDR2 FQNNGV. The CDR3: CASRPLGQGYSYEQYF. CDR3 DNA: TGTGCCAGCAGACCCCTGGGACAGGGGTACTCCTACGAGCAGTACTTC.

This clonotype was detected ten times or more. DNA for the CDR3: TGTGCCAGCAGCTTGGGACTAAAATCCTACGAGCAGTACTTC. It specifies CASSLGLKSYEQYF. This rearrangement joins TRBV7-2 to TRBJ2-7; TRBD2 aligns across 7 bases. CDR1 is SGHTA and CDR2 is FQGNSA in the germline V gene. This CDR3 comprises 14 residues. J was trimmed by 1 base and V by 3 bases; bases with no gene match: 3.

In the case of this clonotype: This could be a read error, since a much larger clone is one nucleotide away. This sequence joins TRBV13 and TRBJ2-7; D possibly corresponds to TRBD1 (5 bases). The V end lost 0 bases, the J end lost 2 bases, and 14 bases lay between the germline ends. The CDR3 contains 16 residues. Germline-derived CDR1 and CDR2 are PRHDT and FYEKMQ (reference sequence). In DNA, the CDR3 is TGTGCCAGCAGCTTAGGCCAGTGGGTAGGGGCCTACGAGCAGTACTTC. Encoded protein: CASSLGQWVGAYEQYF.

This clonotype came up many times. This sequence joins TRBV12-3 or TRBV12-4 and TRBJ2-5; 11 bases map to TRBD1. V shed 1 base, J shed 0 bases, and the junction held 1 base outside the gene matches. The CDR3 has 16 residues. The CDR3 DNA follows: TGTGCCAGCAGTTTAGGGGACAGGGGGAACCAAGAGACCCAGTACTTC. Translation gives CASSLGDRGNQETQYF.

In this sample, this clonotype turned up many times. The rearrangement joins TRBV28 to TRBJ2-7; D is uncertain. Looked up from germline, CDR1 is MDHEN and CDR2 is SYDVKM. The CDR3 has 13 residues. V shed 4 bases and J shed 3 bases, with 10 bases lying between them. CDR3 protein: CASSSPTRYEQYF. For the CDR3, the DNA is TGTGCCAGCAGTTCGCCGACTCGCTACGAGCAGTACTTC.

This clonotype has a count of ten or more. The chain carries TRBV25-1 and TRBJ2-7; tentatively, D is TRBD1 or TRBD2 (5 bases each). The CDR3 is 15 residues long. The germline CDR1 and CDR2 sequences are MGHDK and SYGVNS. V gave up 5 bases and J gave up 0 bases, with 14 bases separating them. Here the CDR3 DNA reads TGTGCCAGCAGTAAACCAGGGAGTCTCTCCTACGAGCAGTACTTC. It encodes CASSKPGSLSYEQYF.

This clonotype is a singleton in its sample. The chain joins TRBV6-5 to TRBJ1-1; D is undetermined. CDR1 and CDR2 from the germline V gene are MNHEY and SVGAGI. The V end lost 0 bases, the J end lost 3 bases, and 14 bases lay between the germline ends. The CDR3 has 16 amino acids. CDR3 in amino acids: CASSYSNGWKDTEAFF. The CDR3 bases are TGTGCCAGCAGTTACTCGAACGGGTGGAAGGACACTGAAGCTTTCTTT.

The V call is TRBV11-2, the J call TRBJ2-7; 11 nucleotides agree with TRBD2. This CDR3 has 16 amino acids. The junction had 11 bases not matched to a gene; V was cut back by 8 bases and J by 2 bases. Germline lookup yields CDR1 SGHAT and CDR2 FQNNGV. CDR3 in DNA: TGTGCCAGCTCCAAAGGGAAGACTAGCGGGGCCTACGAGCAGTACTTC. This sequence encodes CASSKGKTSGAYEQYF.

This clonotype has a count of ten or more. The chain is built from TRBV29-1 and TRBJ2-5, with 10 positions matching TRBD1. Germline V lookup: CDR1 SQVTM, CDR2 ANQGSEA. This CDR3 region has 14 residues. Losses at the gene ends were 6 bases for V and 5 bases for J; bases not matched to a gene: 9. CDR3 amino acids: CSVLRGTGVETQYF. CDR3 bases: TGCAGCGTCCTCCGCGGGACAGGGGTGGAGACCCAGTACTTC. Based on the CDR3 plus reference TRBV29-1 and TRBJ2-5, the full variable domain is SAVISQKPSRDICQRGTSLTIQCQVDSQVTMMFWYRQQPGQSLTLIATANQGSEATYESGFVIDKFPISRPNLTFSTLTVSNMSPEDSSIYLCSVLRGTGVETQYFGPGTRLLVL.

This clonotype was observed at least ten times. This chain connects TRBV7-8 to TRBJ2-7; possibly TRBD2 for D (6 bases). The CDR3 has 15 residues. Looked up from germline, CDR1 is SGHVS and CDR2 is FQNEAQ. V was clipped by 3 bases and J by 2 bases, with 14 bases between them. CDR3 region: CASSLLGLMTYEQYF. The CDR3 DNA reads TGTGCCAGCAGCTTGCTGGGACTTATGACCTACGAGCAGTACTTC.

Many counts were recorded for this clonotype. This chain joins TRBV14 and TRBJ1-6; D remains ambiguous. Germline loops: CDR1 SGHDN, CDR2 FVKESK. Trimming stripped 0 bases from V and 8 bases from J, with 8 bases between. This CDR3 contains 14 residues. CDR3 residues: CASSQDRIHSPLHF. CDR3 DNA sequence: TGTGCCAGCAGCCAAGACAGGATCCATTCACCCCTCCACTTT.

At least ten counts were recorded for this clonotype. V usage is TRBV12-3 or TRBV12-4 and J usage is TRBJ1-2, with 7 bases matching TRBD1. The CDR3 has 14 amino acids. The V and J ends lost 6 bases and 1 base, in that order; junction bases with no gene match: 5. CDR3 sequence (DNA): TGTGCCAGCAGCCCGGGACAGCTTAACTATGGCTACACCTTC. Translating it yields CASSPGQLNYGYTF.

With respect to this clonotype: A much larger clonotype is one base distant, so this may be a read error. The chain recombines TRBV10-3 with TRBJ2-5; no reliable D call. The V end was cut by 7 bases, the J end by 5 bases, with 17 bases between. The germline CDR1 and CDR2 sequences are ENHRY and SYGVKD. This CDR3 has 14 residues. The DNA for the CDR3 is TGTGCCATCAAGGCCAATCGAAGTTTGGAGACCCAGTACTTC. Translated: CAIKANRSLETQYF.

About this clonotype: A much bigger clone sits one base away, suggesting this may be a read error. V usage is TRBV5-6 and J usage is TRBJ1-5; 12 nucleotides agree with TRBD1. The germline gives CDR1 SGHDT, CDR2 YYEEEE. J gave up 8 bases and V 5 bases, and 8 bases lay outside the gene matches. This CDR3 comprises 15 residues. Written as DNA, the CDR3 is TGTGCCAGCAGTTTCGGGACAGGGGGCAGGAAGCCCCAGCATTTT. It yields the protein CASSFGTGGRKPQHF.

In its sample, this clonotype was seen many times. This chain joins TRBV9 and TRBJ1-2; D possibly corresponds to TRBD1 (5 bases). The CDR3 is 13 amino acids. Germline CDR1 reads SGDLS; CDR2 reads YYNGEE. The V end was cut by 4 bases, the J end by 5 bases, with 12 bases between. The CDR3 DNA reads TGTGCCAGCAGCTCCGGGACGACATATGGCTACACCTTC. Protein: CASSSGTTYGYTF. Combining the CDR3 with reference TRBV9 and TRBJ1-2 gives the whole variable domain DSGVTQTPKHLITATGQRVTLRCSPRSGDLSVYWYQQSLDQGLQFLIQYYNGEERAKGNILERFSAQQFPDLHSELNLSSLELGDSALYFCASSSGTTYGYTFGSGTRLTVV.